These T cell receptor beta chains were read from a single sample in a study of blood T cell repertoires in COVID-19. The assay was immunoSEQ multiplex PCR, and TCRdb's table has in-frame clones only and misses some. The sample includes approximately 190,000 clones, approximately 90% seen only once; the top ten take roughly a fifth. The sequenced sample consisted of peripheral blood. All receptors derive from a man aged 60 to 75 with active or convalescent COVID-19. Each CDR3 is given with its conserved first and last residue. The D gene is left open where the match is weak. Size is stated for part of the rows, as once, few or many counts, or as a class when the clone is expanded.

d_call: -; v_call: TRBV7-9; clone_size: -; j_call: TRBJ2-7; cdr3_nt: TGTGCCAGCAGCTTGAATGGGGCGGGGTTAGGGCCCTTAGACGAGCAGTACTTC; cdr3_aa: CASSLNGAGLGPLDEQYF
d_call: TRBD1; v_call: TRBV5-6; clone_size: -; j_call: TRBJ1-1; cdr3_nt: TGTGCCAGCAGCTTGCGACGCACAGGGGGCGTGAAAGCTTTCTTT; cdr3_aa: CASSLRRTGGVKAFF
d_call: -; v_call: TRBV5-1; clone_size: few; j_call: TRBJ1-4; cdr3_nt: TGCGCCAGCAGCTTGGGCCAGACAACTAATGAAAAACTGTTTTTT; cdr3_aa: CASSLGQTTNEKLFF
d_call: -; v_call: TRBV4-1; clone_size: -; j_call: TRBJ1-6; cdr3_nt: TGCGCCAGCAGCCCGAGTCCGGATAATTCACCCCTCCACTTT; cdr3_aa: CASSPSPDNSPLHF
d_call: TRBD2; v_call: TRBV15; clone_size: -; j_call: TRBJ2-7; cdr3_nt: TGTGCCACCAGGGAGCGACCCGGGAGGTCCTACGAGCAGTACTTC; cdr3_aa: CATRERPGRSYEQYF
d_call: TRBD2; v_call: TRBV2; clone_size: -; j_call: TRBJ2-5; cdr3_nt: TGTGCCAGCAGCCCCAGACTAGCCGGAACCCAGTACTTC; cdr3_aa: CASSPRLAGTQYF
d_call: TRBD1; v_call: TRBV5-1; clone_size: -; j_call: TRBJ2-7; cdr3_nt: TGCGCCAGCAGACCCGGACAGGGAGACGAGCAGTACTTC; cdr3_aa: CASRPGQGDEQYF
d_call: TRBD1; v_call: TRBV5-1; clone_size: -; j_call: TRBJ2-7; cdr3_nt: TGCGCCAGCAGCGAGGGACAGACCCGCTACGAGCAGTACTTC; cdr3_aa: CASSEGQTRYEQYF
d_call: -; v_call: TRBV5-4; clone_size: -; j_call: TRBJ2-5; cdr3_nt: TGTGCCAGCAGCTTGCGGGGCGGGGGCCCAGAGACCCAGTACTTC; cdr3_aa: CASSLRGGGPETQYF
d_call: -; v_call: TRBV7-6; clone_size: -; j_call: TRBJ2-5; cdr3_nt: TGTGCCAGCAGCTTTGAATCAGAAGAGACCCAGTACTTC; cdr3_aa: CASSFESEETQYF
d_call: -; v_call: TRBV7-3; clone_size: -; j_call: TRBJ1-2; cdr3_nt: TGTGCCAGCAGTACATCAGGTGCTAACTATGGCTACACCTTC; cdr3_aa: CASSTSGANYGYTF
d_call: -; v_call: TRBV19; clone_size: -; j_call: TRBJ1-6; cdr3_nt: TGTGCCAGTAGTCGGGGGGCGCTTGGTTCACCCCTCCACTTT; cdr3_aa: CASSRGALGSPLHF
d_call: -; v_call: TRBV5-1; clone_size: -; j_call: TRBJ2-5; cdr3_nt: TGCGCCAGCAGCTGGAGCAACAGGGAGGAGACCCAGTACTTC; cdr3_aa: CASSWSNREETQYF
d_call: -; v_call: TRBV7-9; clone_size: -; j_call: TRBJ1-6; cdr3_nt: TGTGCCAGCAGCTTAGGATCGAGCTCCTATAATTCACCCCTCCACTTT; cdr3_aa: CASSLGSSSYNSPLHF
d_call: -; v_call: TRBV18; clone_size: few; j_call: TRBJ1-5; cdr3_nt: TGTGCCAGCTCACCGAATGGAGCGCAGCCCCAGCATTTT; cdr3_aa: CASSPNGAQPQHF
d_call: TRBD2; v_call: TRBV7-3; clone_size: -; j_call: TRBJ2-5; cdr3_nt: TGTGCCAGCAGCTTATCTAGCGGGGGCGGGACCCAGTACTTC; cdr3_aa: CASSLSSGGGTQYF
d_call: -; v_call: TRBV27; clone_size: -; j_call: TRBJ2-1; cdr3_nt: TGTGCCAGCAGTTTGCGGCGTACGAAGGGGGAGTCGGGGTACCCCACGGGTGAGCAGTTCTTC; cdr3_aa: CASSLRRTKGESGYPTGEQFF
d_call: -; v_call: TRBV20-1; clone_size: once; j_call: TRBJ1-1; cdr3_nt: TGCAGTGCTAGATCGGGAAGGGAAGCTTTCTTT; cdr3_aa: CSARSGREAFF
d_call: -; v_call: TRBV6-6; clone_size: -; j_call: TRBJ1-6; cdr3_nt: TGTGCCAGCAGTTACGGGGCGGCCTTAGCAGGTTCACCCCTCCACTTT; cdr3_aa: CASSYGAALAGSPLHF
d_call: -; v_call: TRBV2; clone_size: once; j_call: TRBJ1-1; cdr3_nt: TGTGCCAAGGCGGCAGACACTGAAGCTTTCTTT; cdr3_aa: CAKAADTEAFF
d_call: TRBD1; v_call: TRBV3-1/TRBV3-2; clone_size: -; j_call: TRBJ1-1; cdr3_nt: TGTGCCAGCAGACAGGGGGAAACTGAAGCTTTCTTT; cdr3_aa: CASRQGETEAFF
d_call: -; v_call: TRBV6-6; clone_size: -; j_call: TRBJ2-1; cdr3_nt: TGTGCCAGCAGTTACTCGACTAGGGGGGGTGAGCAGTTCTTC; cdr3_aa: CASSYSTRGGEQFF
d_call: -; v_call: TRBV10-1; clone_size: once; j_call: TRBJ1-6; cdr3_nt: TGCGCCAGCAGTACTGATTCACCCCTCCACTTT; cdr3_aa: CASSTDSPLHF
d_call: TRBD1; v_call: TRBV7-3; clone_size: -; j_call: TRBJ1-1; cdr3_nt: TGTGCCAGCAGCTGGACAGGGGACACTGAAGCTTTCTTT; cdr3_aa: CASSWTGDTEAFF
d_call: TRBD2; v_call: TRBV6-1; clone_size: -; j_call: TRBJ2-5; cdr3_nt: TGTGCCAGCAGTGATGGCCTAGCGGGGGGAGACCAAGAGACCCAGTACTTC; cdr3_aa: CASSDGLAGGDQETQYF
d_call: TRBD1; v_call: TRBV30; clone_size: -; j_call: TRBJ2-3; cdr3_nt: TGTGCCTGGAGTTGGGACAGGGGGGAAACAGATACGCAGTATTTT; cdr3_aa: CAWSWDRGETDTQYF
d_call: -; v_call: TRBV6-5; clone_size: -; j_call: TRBJ1-1; cdr3_nt: TGTGCCAGCAGTTATTCCGGAAGGGGCCAAACTGAAGCTTTCTTT; cdr3_aa: CASSYSGRGQTEAFF
d_call: -; v_call: TRBV5-4; clone_size: once; j_call: TRBJ2-5; cdr3_nt: TGTGCCAGCAGCTTGGGGTTAGCCCGGGGTGAGACCCAGTACTTC; cdr3_aa: CASSLGLARGETQYF
d_call: -; v_call: TRBV19; clone_size: -; j_call: TRBJ1-5; cdr3_nt: TGTGCCAGTAGTATAGTTGGAGGTAATAGCAATCAGCCCCAGCATTTT; cdr3_aa: CASSIVGGNSNQPQHF
d_call: TRBD2; v_call: TRBV9; clone_size: -; j_call: TRBJ2-5; cdr3_nt: TGTGCCAGCACCAGATCAAGCGGGGGGGCCTCTGAATTGGAGACCCAGTACTTC; cdr3_aa: CASTRSSGGASELETQYF
d_call: -; v_call: TRBV7-9; clone_size: once; j_call: TRBJ2-7; cdr3_nt: TGTGCCAGCAGCTTCTCTAGGCACGAGCAGTACTTC; cdr3_aa: CASSFSRHEQYF
d_call: -; v_call: TRBV15; clone_size: -; j_call: TRBJ1-2; cdr3_nt: TGTGCCACCAGCAGAGATCAGGGATGGTATGGCTACACCTTC; cdr3_aa: CATSRDQGWYGYTF
d_call: -; v_call: TRBV6-6; clone_size: -; j_call: TRBJ2-2; cdr3_nt: TGTGCCAGCAGTCTACTAAAAGGGAACACCGGGGAGCTGTTTTTT; cdr3_aa: CASSLLKGNTGELFF
d_call: -; v_call: TRBV24-1; clone_size: -; j_call: TRBJ1-2; cdr3_nt: TGTGCCACCAGTGGCCAGGGGAACTATGGCTACACCTTC; cdr3_aa: CATSGQGNYGYTF
d_call: TRBD1; v_call: TRBV11-2; clone_size: -; j_call: TRBJ2-7; cdr3_nt: TGTGCCAGCAGCTTCGGGACAGGGAGCTCCTACGAGCAGTACTTC; cdr3_aa: CASSFGTGSSYEQYF
d_call: TRBD2; v_call: TRBV3-1/TRBV3-2; clone_size: -; j_call: TRBJ2-5; cdr3_nt: TGTGCCAGCAGCCAGAGGCTAACGGCTAGCGGGGGGAAAGAGACCCAGTACTTC; cdr3_aa: CASSQRLTASGGKETQYF
d_call: -; v_call: TRBV28; clone_size: few; j_call: TRBJ1-2; cdr3_nt: TGTGCCAGCAGTTTATTTCGGGGAGTTGGCTATGGCTACACCTTC; cdr3_aa: CASSLFRGVGYGYTF
d_call: TRBD1; v_call: TRBV6-5; clone_size: -; j_call: TRBJ1-2; cdr3_nt: TGTGCCAACTCACAGGGGATTAGGTATGGCTACACCTTC; cdr3_aa: CANSQGIRYGYTF
d_call: TRBD1; v_call: TRBV27; clone_size: -; j_call: TRBJ2-5; cdr3_nt: TGTGCCAGCAGTTTAGGGACAGGGCCGTGGGAGACCCAGTACTTC; cdr3_aa: CASSLGTGPWETQYF
d_call: -; v_call: TRBV4-1; clone_size: few; j_call: TRBJ1-4; cdr3_nt: TGCGCCAGCAGCCAAGACCCGATACTTAATGAAAAACTGTTTTTT; cdr3_aa: CASSQDPILNEKLFF
d_call: -; v_call: TRBV5-1; clone_size: -; j_call: TRBJ1-4; cdr3_nt: TGCGCCAGCAGCGGCCGGGCCCAGGGTGAAAAACTGTTTTTT; cdr3_aa: CASSGRAQGEKLFF
d_call: TRBD2; v_call: TRBV25-1; clone_size: -; j_call: TRBJ2-7; cdr3_nt: TGTGCCAGCAGTGGGGCGGGGGATCCTAACTCCTACGAGCAGTACTTC; cdr3_aa: CASSGAGDPNSYEQYF
d_call: TRBD1; v_call: TRBV4-1; clone_size: -; j_call: TRBJ2-2; cdr3_nt: TGCGCCAGCAGCCAGGGGGGACAGGGGGATACGAACACCGGGGAGCTGTTTTTT; cdr3_aa: CASSQGGQGDTNTGELFF
d_call: -; v_call: TRBV15; clone_size: once; j_call: TRBJ1-3; cdr3_nt: TGTGCCACCAGCAGAGATCGTATTAGGACTTACTCTGGAAACACCATATATTTT; cdr3_aa: CATSRDRIRTYSGNTIYF
d_call: TRBD1; v_call: TRBV6-5; clone_size: -; j_call: TRBJ2-7; cdr3_nt: TGTGCCAGCAGAGGACAGGGTTTCTACGAGCAGTACTTC; cdr3_aa: CASRGQGFYEQYF
d_call: -; v_call: TRBV5-1; clone_size: few; j_call: TRBJ2-7; cdr3_nt: TGCGCCAGCAGCCCGGAAGGGGCTTCCTACGAGCAGTACTTC; cdr3_aa: CASSPEGASYEQYF
d_call: -; v_call: TRBV21-1; clone_size: -; j_call: TRBJ2-7; cdr3_nt: TGTGCCAGCAGCAAAAGAGGTGTGGAAGCGCATCCCTACGAGCAGTACTTC; cdr3_aa: CASSKRGVEAHPYEQYF
d_call: -; v_call: TRBV19; clone_size: -; j_call: TRBJ2-5; cdr3_nt: TGTGCCAGTAGGGCCCAGGGTGGGCAAGAGACCCAGTACTTC; cdr3_aa: CASRAQGGQETQYF
d_call: TRBD1; v_call: TRBV2; clone_size: -; j_call: TRBJ2-5; cdr3_nt: TGTGCCAGCAGCGCCGGGACAGGGGTCCCAGAGACCCAGTACTTC; cdr3_aa: CASSAGTGVPETQYF
d_call: TRBD1; v_call: TRBV10-3; clone_size: -; j_call: TRBJ1-5; cdr3_nt: TGTGCCACGACAGGGGAGGGCAATCAGCCCCAGCATTTT; cdr3_aa: CATTGEGNQPQHF
d_call: -; v_call: TRBV19; clone_size: -; j_call: TRBJ1-5; cdr3_nt: TGTGCCAGCGGGGCCAGGGGATATAGCAATCAGCCCCAGCATTTT; cdr3_aa: CASGARGYSNQPQHF
d_call: -; v_call: TRBV9; clone_size: -; j_call: TRBJ1-1; cdr3_nt: TGTGCCAGCAGCTATGGACAGAACACTGAAGCTTTCTTT; cdr3_aa: CASSYGQNTEAFF
d_call: TRBD1; v_call: TRBV10-1; clone_size: -; j_call: TRBJ1-6; cdr3_nt: TGCGCCAGCAGTGAGTTCGAACCGGGACAGGGCGTTTCACCCCTCCACTTT; cdr3_aa: CASSEFEPGQGVSPLHF